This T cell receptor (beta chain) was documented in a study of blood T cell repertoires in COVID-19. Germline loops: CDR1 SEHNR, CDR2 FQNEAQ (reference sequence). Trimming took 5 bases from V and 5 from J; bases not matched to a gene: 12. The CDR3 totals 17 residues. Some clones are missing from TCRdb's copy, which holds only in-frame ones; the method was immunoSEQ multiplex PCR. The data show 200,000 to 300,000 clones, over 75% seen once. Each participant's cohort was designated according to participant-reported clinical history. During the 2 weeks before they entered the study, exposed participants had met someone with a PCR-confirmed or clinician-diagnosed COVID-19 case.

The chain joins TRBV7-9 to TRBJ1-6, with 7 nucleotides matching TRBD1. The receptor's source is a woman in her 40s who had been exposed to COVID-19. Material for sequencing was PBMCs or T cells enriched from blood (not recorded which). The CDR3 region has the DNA TGTGCCAGCAGCCCTCAGGGGGACCTGGGAAATAATTCACCCCTCCACTTT. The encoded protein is CASSPQGDLGNNSPLHF.